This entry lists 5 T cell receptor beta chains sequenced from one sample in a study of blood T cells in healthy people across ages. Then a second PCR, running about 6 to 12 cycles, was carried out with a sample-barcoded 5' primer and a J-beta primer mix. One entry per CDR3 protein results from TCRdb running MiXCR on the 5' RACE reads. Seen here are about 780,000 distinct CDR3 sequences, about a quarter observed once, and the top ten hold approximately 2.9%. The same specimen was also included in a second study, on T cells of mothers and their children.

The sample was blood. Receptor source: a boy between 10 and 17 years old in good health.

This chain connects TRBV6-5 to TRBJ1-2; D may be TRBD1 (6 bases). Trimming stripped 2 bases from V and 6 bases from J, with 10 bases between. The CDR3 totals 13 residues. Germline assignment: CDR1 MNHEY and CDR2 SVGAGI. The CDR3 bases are TGTGCCAGCAGTTACCGATACAGGGATGGCTACACCTTC. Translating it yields CASSYRYRDGYTF.

The CDR3 DNA follows: TGTGCCAGCAGAAACTCGGGGGGCACGGAGACCCAGTACTTC. Amino acids: CASRNSGGTETQYF. The V call is TRBV6-6, the J call TRBJ2-5; the D gene is possibly TRBD2 (7 bases). The length of the CDR3 is 14 residues. Trimming took 6 bases from V and 5 from J, leaving 16 bases between them. From germline, CDR1 is MNHNY and CDR2 SVGAGI (reference sequence).

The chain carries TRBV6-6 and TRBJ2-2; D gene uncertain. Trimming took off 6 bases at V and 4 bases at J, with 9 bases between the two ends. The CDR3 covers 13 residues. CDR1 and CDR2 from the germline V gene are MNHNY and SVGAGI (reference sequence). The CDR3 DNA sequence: TGTGCCAGCAGCGCAGACCGCACCGGGGAGCTGTTTTTT. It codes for CASSADRTGELFF.

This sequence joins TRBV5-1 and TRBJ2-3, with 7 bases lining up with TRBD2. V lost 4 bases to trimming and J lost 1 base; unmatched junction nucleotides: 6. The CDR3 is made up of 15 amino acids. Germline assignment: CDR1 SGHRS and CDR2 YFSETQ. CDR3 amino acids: CASSGGAGRTDTQYF. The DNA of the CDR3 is TGCGCCAGCAGCGGGGGAGCGGGGCGCACAGATACGCAGTATTTT.

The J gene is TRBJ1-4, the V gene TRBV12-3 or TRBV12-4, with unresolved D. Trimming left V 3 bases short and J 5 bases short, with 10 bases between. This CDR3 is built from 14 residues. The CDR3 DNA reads TGTGCCAGCAGTTTCAACGTATGGAATGAAAAACTGTTTTTT. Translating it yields CASSFNVWNEKLFF.